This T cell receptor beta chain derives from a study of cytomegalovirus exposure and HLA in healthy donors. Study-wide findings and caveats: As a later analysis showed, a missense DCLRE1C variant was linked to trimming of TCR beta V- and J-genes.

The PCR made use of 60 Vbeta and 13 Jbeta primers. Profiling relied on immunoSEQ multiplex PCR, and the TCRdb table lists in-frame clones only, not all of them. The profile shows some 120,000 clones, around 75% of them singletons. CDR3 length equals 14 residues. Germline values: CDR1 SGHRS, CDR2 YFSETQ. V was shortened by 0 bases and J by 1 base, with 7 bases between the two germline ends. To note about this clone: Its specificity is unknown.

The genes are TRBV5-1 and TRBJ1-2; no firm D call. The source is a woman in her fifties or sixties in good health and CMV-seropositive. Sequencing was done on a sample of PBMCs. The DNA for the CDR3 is TGCGCCAGCAGCTTGGGTAGCGGTAACTATGGCTACACCTTC. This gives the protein CASSLGSGNYGYTF.